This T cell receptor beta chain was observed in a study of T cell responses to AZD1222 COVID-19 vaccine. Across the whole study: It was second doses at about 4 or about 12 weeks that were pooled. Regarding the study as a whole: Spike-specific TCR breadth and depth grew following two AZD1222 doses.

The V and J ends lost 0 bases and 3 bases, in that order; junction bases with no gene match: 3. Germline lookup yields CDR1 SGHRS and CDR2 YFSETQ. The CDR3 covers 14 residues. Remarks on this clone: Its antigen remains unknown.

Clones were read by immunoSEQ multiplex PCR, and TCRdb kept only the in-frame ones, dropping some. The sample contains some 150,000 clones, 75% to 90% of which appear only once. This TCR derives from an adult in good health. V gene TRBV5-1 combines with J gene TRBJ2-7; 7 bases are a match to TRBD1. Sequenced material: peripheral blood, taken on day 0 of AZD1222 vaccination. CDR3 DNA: TGCGCCAGCAGCTTGGCGGGACAGAACTACGAGCAGTACTTC. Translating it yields CASSLAGQNYEQYF. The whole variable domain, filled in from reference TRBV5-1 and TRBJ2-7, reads KAGVTQTPRYLIKTRGQQVTLSCSPISGHRSVSWYQQTPGQGLQFLFEYFSETQRNKGNFPGRFSGRQFSNSRSEMNVSTLELGDSALYLCASSLAGQNYEQYFGPGTRLTVT.